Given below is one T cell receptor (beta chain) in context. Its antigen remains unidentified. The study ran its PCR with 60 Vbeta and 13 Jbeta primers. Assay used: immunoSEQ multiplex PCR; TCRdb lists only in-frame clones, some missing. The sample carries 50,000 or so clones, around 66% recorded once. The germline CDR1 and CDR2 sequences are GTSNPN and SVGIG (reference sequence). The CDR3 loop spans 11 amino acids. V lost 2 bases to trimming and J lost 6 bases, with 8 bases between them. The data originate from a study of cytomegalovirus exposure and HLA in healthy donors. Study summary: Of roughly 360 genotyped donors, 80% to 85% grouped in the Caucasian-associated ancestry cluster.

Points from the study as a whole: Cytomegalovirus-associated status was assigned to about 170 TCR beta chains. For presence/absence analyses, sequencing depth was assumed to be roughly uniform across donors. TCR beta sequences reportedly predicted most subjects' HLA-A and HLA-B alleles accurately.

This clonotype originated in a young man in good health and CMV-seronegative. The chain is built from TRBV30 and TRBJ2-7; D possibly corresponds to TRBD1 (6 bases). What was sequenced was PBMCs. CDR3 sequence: CAWSSGVEQYF. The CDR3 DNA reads TGTGCCTGGAGTTCAGGGGTCGAGCAGTACTTC.